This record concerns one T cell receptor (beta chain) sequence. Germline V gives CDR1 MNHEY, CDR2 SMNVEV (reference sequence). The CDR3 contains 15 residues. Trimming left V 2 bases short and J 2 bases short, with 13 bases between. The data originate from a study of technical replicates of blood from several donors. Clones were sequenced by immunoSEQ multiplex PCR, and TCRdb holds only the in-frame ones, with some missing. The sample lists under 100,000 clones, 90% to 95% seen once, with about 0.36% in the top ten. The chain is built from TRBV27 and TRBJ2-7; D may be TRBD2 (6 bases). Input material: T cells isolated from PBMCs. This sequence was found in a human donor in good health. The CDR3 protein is CASSLTGLLTYEQYF. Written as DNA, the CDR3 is TGTGCCAGCAGTTTAACGGGACTTCTCACCTACGAGCAGTACTTC.